Here is one TCR beta chain with its context. Antigen: not known. The data are from a study of OX40 agonist ivuxolimab in advanced cancers. The overall study: Ivuxolimab, an agonistic anti-OX40 (CD134) antibody, was given to patients. Participants averaged approximately 65 years of age (range roughly 23 to 90) and were around 85% male.

Generated by immunoSEQ multiplex PCR, the TCRdb table keeps only in-frame clones and is missing some. The sample gives roughly 34,000 clones, around 90% of which show up once; 35% to 45% is in the top ten. Germline lookup yields CDR1 MNHNS and CDR2 SASEGT. V gave up 3 bases and J gave up 7 bases; unmatched junction bases: 3. The CDR3 loop spans 13 amino acids. Study-wide findings and caveats: Expanded clones were, on average, more numerous among CD8+ T cells than CD4+.

The chain combines TRBV6-1 with TRBJ1-5; 7 bases agree with TRBD1. The receptor's source is an adult with an advanced solid tumor such as melanoma, head and neck, liver or kidney cancer. This specimen consisted of CD4+ or CD8+ T cells sorted from blood, obtained in a trial of the OX40 agonist ivuxolimab. This chain's CDR3 is CASSDTGVQPQHF. The CDR3 coding sequence is TGTGCCAGCAGTGACACAGGGGTACAGCCCCAGCATTTT.